This record concerns one TCR beta chain sequence. The data originate from a study of PD-1 blockade in mismatch repair-deficient tumors. Sequenced by immunoSEQ multiplex PCR; TCRdb stores in-frame clones only, minus some. The repertoire holds approximately 100,000 clones, with over 75% as singletons. The CDR3 is 15 amino acids. V was pared by 2 bases and J by 4 bases, with 15 bases between. CDR1 and CDR2 (germline): MNHNY, SVGAGI (reference sequence). This clonotype originated in an adult with mismatch repair-deficient cancer. The sample was peripheral blood, taken around 8 months after starting pembrolizumab. The V and J genes are TRBV6-6 and TRBJ2-7, with D possibly matching TRBD1 (6 bases). The CDR3 sequence is CASSYGSGEVYEQYF. As DNA, the CDR3 is TGTGCCAGCAGTTACGGGTCAGGGGAAGTGTACGAGCAGTACTTC.